This is a list of T cell receptor beta chains from one sample in a study of CD8+CD57+ T cells in acquired aplastic anemia. TCRdb reprocessed the reads with MiXCR, giving one entry per CDR3 protein. Among about 110,000 distinct CDR3 sequences listed, about half were seen once. Specimen: sorted CD4+, CD8+, or CD8+CD57+ T cells (not recorded which) from PBMCs. The receptors shown here come from a human donor in good health, serving as a control. The CDR3 runs from the conserved cysteine through the conserved F or W. The D gene is left open where the match is weak. Clone size is not always given. Where it is, it says once, few, many or a class for expanded clones.

TRBV7-7,TRBD1,many,TRBJ2-5,CASSSRDSQETQYF,TGTGCTAGCAGCTCCCGGGACAGCCAAGAGACCCAGTACTTC
TRBV7-3,TRBD1,NA,TRBJ2-5,CASSPQGTWGETQYF,TGTGCCAGCAGCCCACAGGGGACCTGGGGAGAGACCCAGTACTTC
TRBV11-2,TRBD1,many,TRBJ2-3,CASSFSYRDSNTQYF,TGTGCCAGCAGCTTCTCATACCGGGACAGTAATACGCAGTATTTT
TRBV10-3,TRBD1,NA,TRBJ1-1,CASILTGGITEAFF,TGTGCCAGCATCCTAACAGGGGGCATAACTGAAGCTTTCTTT
TRBV29-1,TRBD1,NA,TRBJ1-2,CSVDSIMGQGAGGYTF,TGCAGCGTTGACTCTATCATGGGACAGGGGGCGGGTGGCTACACCTTC
TRBV9,TRBD1,NA,TRBJ2-7,CASSVFGQAEEQYF,TGTGCCAGCAGCGTTTTCGGACAGGCAGAAGAGCAGTACTTC
TRBV2,TRBD2,NA,TRBJ2-7,CASSGYTSGGQTYEQYF,TGTGCCAGCAGTGGATATACTAGCGGGGGCCAAACCTACGAGCAGTACTTC
TRBV11-2,TRBD1,NA,TRBJ2-3,CASSLWDRATDTQYF,TGTGCCAGCAGCTTATGGGACAGGGCCACGGATACGCAGTATTTT
TRBV11-1,NA,once,TRBJ1-6,CASSTRGLSNSPLHF,TGTGCCAGCAGCACCCGGGGCCTATCGAATTCACCCCTCCACTTT
TRBV7-7,NA,many,TRBJ1-5,CASSRVKGSNQPQHF,TGTGCCAGCAGCCGCGTGAAGGGAAGCAATCAGCCCCAGCATTTT
TRBV15,NA,NA,TRBJ2-3,CATSRDRDSTDTQYF,TGTGCCACCAGCAGAGATAGGGACAGCACAGATACGCAGTATTTT
TRBV4-2,NA,NA,TRBJ2-5,CASSLLGQGETQYF,TGTGCCAGCAGCTTATTGGGCCAGGGAGAGACCCAGTACTTC
TRBV7-8,NA,NA,TRBJ2-7,CASSLVAYEQYF,TGTGCCAGCAGCTTAGTTGCTTACGAGCAGTACTTC